This T cell receptor beta chain was retrieved from a study of T cells in Graves' hyperthyroidism and ophthalmopathy. Trimming cost V 7 bases and J 4 bases, with 13 bases left between them. This CDR3 spans 13 amino acids. CDR1 is MDHEN and CDR2 is SYDVKM in the germline V gene. Using RNA transcripts as the source, TCR beta CDR3 regions were amplified. The HTBI primer set was used in a first-round RT-PCR of the TCR CDR3. TCRdb analysed the multiplex PCR reads with MiXCR anew, one entry per CDR3 protein. The repertoire holds roughly 560,000 distinct CDR3 sequences, roughly 14% seen once, with around 4.5% in the top ten.

Material: blood. This TCR came from a woman in her thirties or forties with Graves' ophthalmopathy. This chain uses TRBV28 with TRBJ1-2, with D maybe TRBD1 (5 bases). CDR3 loop: CASITGGGYGYTF. The CDR3, as DNA: TGTGCCAGCATAACAGGTGGGGGCTATGGCTACACCTTC.